The next 17 T cell receptor beta chains were all read from a single sample in a study of shared clonotypes between healthy human individuals. Using immunoSEQ multiplex PCR, the repertoire was profiled, and TCRdb retains in-frame clones only, with some absent. The data contain over a million clones, 70% to 80% of them singletons. Sequenced: memory CD4+ T cells from PBMCs. Subset meaning: CD45RA-negative fraction. The receptor set was obtained from a man between 18 and 29 years old in good health. Some clones in this sample may be carry-over from other donors' samples.

This clone was seen only a few times. The rearrangement links TRBV5-5 to TRBJ1-2; no firm D call. The length of the CDR3 is 13 residues. The V end was cut by 1 base, the J end by 3 bases, with 7 bases between. Germline-derived CDR1 and CDR2 are SGHKS and YYEKEE (reference sequence). CDR3 loop: CASSLSEDYGYTF. CDR3 DNA: TGTGCCAGCAGCTTGTCAGAAGACTATGGCTACACCTTC.

This clone was found once. V usage is TRBV11-3 and J usage is TRBJ1-1; possible D gene TRBD1, 5 bases. Germline V CDR1 and CDR2: SGHNT, YENEEA. Between the trimmed V and J ends, which lost 4 bases and 6 bases, there was a span of 12 bases. This CDR3 has 13 amino acids. The CDR3 DNA follows: TGTGCCAGCAGCTACAGGTACGGGTCTGAAGCTTTCTTT. As protein: CASSYRYGSEAFF. Using reference TRBV11-3 and TRBJ1-1 for the parts outside the CDR3, the full variable domain is EAGVVQSPRYKIIEKKQPVAFWCNPISGHNTLYWYLQNLGQGPELLIRYENEEAVDDSQLPKDRFSAERLKGVDSTLKIQPAELGDSAVYLCASSYRYGSEAFFGQGTRLTVV.

This clone was observed at least ten times. The chain is built from TRBV25-1 and TRBJ2-5; D is unresolved. Between the trimmed V and J ends, which lost 5 bases and 0 bases, there was a span of 7 bases. Germline lookup yields CDR1 MGHDK and CDR2 SYGVNS. The CDR3 is 13 residues long. Here the CDR3 DNA reads TGTGCCAGCAGTTGGAGCAACCAAGAGACCCAGTACTTC. Translated, it gives CASSWSNQETQYF. Full variable domain (missing parts from reference TRBV25-1 and TRBJ2-5): EADIYQTPRYLVIGTGKKITLECSQTMGHDKMYWYQQDPGMELHLIHYSYGVNSTEKGDLSSESTVSRIRTEHFPLTLESARPSHTSQYLCASSWSNQETQYFGPGTRLLVL.

This clone showed up just a few times. The chain carries TRBV4-1 and TRBJ1-2, with D possibly TRBD1 on 6 matching bases. The V end was cut by 3 bases, the J end by 1 base, with 15 bases between. The CDR3 loop spans 16 amino acids. Germline values: CDR1 MGHRA, CDR2 YSYEKL. In nucleotides, the CDR3 is TGCGCCAGCAGCCACGAAAGGGGGGGGGATAACTATGGCTACACCTTC. It specifies CASSHERGGDNYGYTF.

This clone appeared once. The gene calls are TRBV5-1 and TRBJ2-7; D perhaps matches TRBD1 (6 bases). Germline-derived CDR1 and CDR2 are SGHRS and YFSETQ. Trimming cost V 0 bases and J 3 bases, with 10 bases left between them. The CDR3 sequence is 14 residues long. CDR3 sequence: CASSLEGRGYEQYF. CDR3 nucleotides: TGCGCCAGCAGCTTGGAAGGCAGGGGCTACGAGCAGTACTTC.

The chain employs TRBV28 and TRBJ1-1; 9 bases match TRBD1. CDR1 is MDHEN, CDR2 SYDVKM, per germline. The V gene end was trimmed by 4 bases and the J gene end by 3 bases; junction bases not matched to a gene: 6. CDR3 length: 15 residues. CDR3 in amino acids: CASSSLDRGDTEAFF. The CDR3 coding sequence is TGTGCCAGCAGTTCCTTGGACAGGGGAGACACTGAAGCTTTCTTT.

This clone was recorded a few times. This chain joins TRBV28 and TRBJ1-2; 7 bases fit TRBD1. V lost 7 bases, J lost 2 bases, and 1 base stayed unmatched. The CDR3 loop spans 12 amino acids. Germline V gives CDR1 MDHEN, CDR2 SYDVKM. The CDR3 sequence is CASTTGNYGYTF. The CDR3 DNA follows: TGTGCCAGCACGACAGGGAACTATGGCTACACCTTC.

The rearrangement uses TRBV28 and TRBJ2-2; D is unresolved. The V and J ends lost 2 bases and 3 bases respectively, with 13 bases between them. This CDR3 has 16 amino acids. The germline gives CDR1 MDHEN, CDR2 SYDVKM. CDR3 residues: CASSLGLGDDTGELFF. The DNA for the CDR3 is TGTGCCAGCAGTTTAGGTTTGGGTGACGACACCGGGGAGCTGTTTTTT.

The chain couples TRBV28 to TRBJ2-4; 8 bases are a match to TRBD1. CDR1 and CDR2 from the germline V gene are MDHEN and SYDVKM. Trimming cost V 3 bases and J 2 bases; bases outside gene matches: 3. CDR3 length: 15 residues. Here the CDR3 DNA reads TGTGCCAGCAGTTTTACAGGGGGTCCCAAAAACATTCAGTACTTC. It specifies CASSFTGGPKNIQYF.

The sample holds one count of this clone. In nucleotides, the CDR3 is TGTGCCAGCAGCGAGGGACTAGCGTCAGATACGCAGTATTTT. It yields the protein CASSEGLASDTQYF. V gene TRBV7-2 combines with J gene TRBJ2-3; 10 positions match TRBD2. There are 14 residues in the CDR3. V shed 5 bases, J shed 4 bases, and the junction held 3 bases outside the gene matches. Germline V lookup: CDR1 SGHTA, CDR2 FQGNSA.

V gene TRBV5-4 combines with J gene TRBJ2-7; perhaps TRBD1 as D (6 bases). This CDR3 has 14 amino acids. CDR1 is SGHNT, CDR2 YYREEE, per germline (reference sequence). Between the trimmed V and J ends, which lost 3 bases and 4 bases, there was a span of 14 bases. CDR3: CASSSQGYGYEQYF. The CDR3 DNA reads as TGTGCCAGCAGCTCACAGGGATACGGGTACGAGCAGTACTTC.

This sequence joins TRBV19 and TRBJ2-7; 10 bases match TRBD1. The V segment lost 6 bases and the J segment 4 bases; nucleotides outside the gene matches: 0. The germline V gene has CDR1 LNHDA and CDR2 SQIVND (reference sequence). CDR3 length equals 12 residues. The CDR3 coding sequence is TGTGCCAGTAGGGACAGGGGGTACGAGCAGTACTTC. It yields the protein CASRDRGYEQYF.

At least ten counts were recorded for this clone. This sample also contains other DNA sequences that code for the same CDR3. The rearrangement joins TRBV18 to TRBJ1-1; 10 bases fit TRBD1. The J segment lost 6 bases and the V segment lost 3 bases, leaving 1 base of the junction unmatched. CDR1 and CDR2 from the germline V gene are KGHSH and LQKENI. The CDR3 sequence is 13 residues long. The CDR3 loop reads CASSPDRGAEAFF. CDR3 coding DNA: TGTGCCAGCTCACCGGACAGGGGGGCTGAAGCTTTCTTT.

This clone was found many times. The J gene is TRBJ1-1, the V gene TRBV28; D gene ambiguous. Germline CDR1 reads MDHEN; CDR2 reads SYDVKM. Trimming cost V 8 bases and J 10 bases, with 20 bases left between them. The CDR3 is 13 amino acids. The CDR3 nucleotides read TGTGCCAGCTCAAATGGCCCCCAGTTTGGAGCTTTCTTT. This encodes CASSNGPQFGAFF.

The chain has TRBV28 and TRBJ2-1; D not certain. Trimming shortened V by 5 bases and J by 0 bases, and 14 bases separated the two germline ends. Looked up from germline, CDR1 is MDHEN and CDR2 is SYDVKM. The CDR3 has 16 residues. Here the CDR3 DNA reads TGTGCCAGCAGTGTACTGCAATTCAACTCCTACAATGAGCAGTTCTTC. Residues: CASSVLQFNSYNEQFF.

The V and J genes are TRBV7-8 and TRBJ1-2; a possible D gene is TRBD1 (5 bases). The CDR3 runs 16 residues. From germline, CDR1 is SGHVS and CDR2 FQNEAQ. V shed 5 bases and J shed 3 bases, with 19 bases lying between them. CDR3 loop: CASSPTAGRVHYGYTF. CDR3 bases: TGTGCCAGCAGCCCGACCGCGGGCAGGGTTCACTATGGCTACACCTTC.

V gene TRBV30 combines with J gene TRBJ1-2; no reliable D call. The V end lost 0 bases, the J end lost 7 bases, and 9 bases lay between the germline ends. Germline V gene sequence: CDR1 GTSNPN, CDR2 SVGIG (reference sequence). This CDR3 is 12 amino acids long. The CDR3 region has the DNA TGTGCCTGGAGTGTACCCTCTCGTGGCTACACCTTC. Encoded protein: CAWSVPSRGYTF.